A single TCR beta chain is shown here with its context. The CDR3 consists of 14 residues. V lost 1 base and J 2 bases, leaving 8 bases between the germline ends. Germline lookup yields CDR1 SEHNR and CDR2 FQNEAQ (reference sequence). The source of the sample is a study of blood T cell repertoires in COVID-19. Overall study: Both acute and convalescent COVID-19 samples were obtained from the United States, Italy and Spain. The analysed material was cDNA or gDNA that came from T cells, B-cell-depleted T cells, or PBMCs.

Study processing details: Amplification from reference gene primers served as the basis for estimated nucleated cell counts. Sequencing used immunoSEQ multiplex PCR; TCRdb keeps in-frame clones, though not all of them. Clonal size and the V and J genes are those of that table, whereas D and trimming came from the DNA. The table records 17,000 or so clones, about four fifths of them present only once. V and J are TRBV7-9 and TRBJ1-1; D not certain. The source material was peripheral blood. The TCR sequence derives from a man aged 35 to 55 with active or convalescent COVID-19. CDR3 sequence: CASSLGGLNTEAFF. CDR3 DNA sequence: TGTGCCAGCAGCTTAGGAGGATTAAACACTGAAGCTTTCTTT.